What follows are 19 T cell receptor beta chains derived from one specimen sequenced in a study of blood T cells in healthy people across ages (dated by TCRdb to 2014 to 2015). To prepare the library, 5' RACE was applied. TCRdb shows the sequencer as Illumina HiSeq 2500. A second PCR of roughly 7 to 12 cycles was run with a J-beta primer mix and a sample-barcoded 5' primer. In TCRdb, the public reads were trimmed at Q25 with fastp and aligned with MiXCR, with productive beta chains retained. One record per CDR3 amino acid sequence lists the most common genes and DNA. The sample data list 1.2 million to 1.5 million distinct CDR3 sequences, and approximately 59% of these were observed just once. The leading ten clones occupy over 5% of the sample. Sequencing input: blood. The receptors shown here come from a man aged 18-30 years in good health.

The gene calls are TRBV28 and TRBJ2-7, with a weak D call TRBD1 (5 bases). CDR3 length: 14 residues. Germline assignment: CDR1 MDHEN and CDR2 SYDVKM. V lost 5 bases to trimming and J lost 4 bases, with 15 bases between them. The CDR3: CASSLPAGWYEQYF. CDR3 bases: TGTGCCAGCAGTCTCCCAGCAGGGTGGTACGAGCAGTACTTC.

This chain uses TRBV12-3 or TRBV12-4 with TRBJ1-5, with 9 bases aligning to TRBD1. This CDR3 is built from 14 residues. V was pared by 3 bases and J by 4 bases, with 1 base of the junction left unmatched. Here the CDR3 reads CASSFDRGNQPQHF. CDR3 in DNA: TGTGCCAGCAGTTTCGACAGGGGGAATCAGCCCCAGCATTTT.

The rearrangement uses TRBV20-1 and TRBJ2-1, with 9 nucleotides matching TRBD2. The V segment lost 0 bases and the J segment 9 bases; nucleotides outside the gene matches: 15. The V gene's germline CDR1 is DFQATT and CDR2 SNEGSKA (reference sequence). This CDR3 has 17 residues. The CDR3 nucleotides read TGCAGTGCTAGAGATCCCTCTGGGGTGGCGGGAGGGGGTGAGCAGTTCTTC. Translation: CSARDPSGVAGGGEQFF.

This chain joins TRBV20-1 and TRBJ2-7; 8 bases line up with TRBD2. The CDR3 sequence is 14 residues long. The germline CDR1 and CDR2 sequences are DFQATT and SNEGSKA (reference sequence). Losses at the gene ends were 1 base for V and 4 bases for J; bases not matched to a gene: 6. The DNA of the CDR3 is TGCAGTGCTAGAGGAGATAGCGGGAAATACGAGCAGTACTTC. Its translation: CSARGDSGKYEQYF.

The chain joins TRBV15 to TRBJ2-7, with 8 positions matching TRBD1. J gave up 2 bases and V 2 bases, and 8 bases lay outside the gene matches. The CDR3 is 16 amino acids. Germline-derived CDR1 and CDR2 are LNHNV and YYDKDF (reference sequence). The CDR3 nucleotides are TGTGCCACCAGCAGATTCCAGGGGGCTAATCCCTACGAGCAGTACTTC. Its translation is CATSRFQGANPYEQYF.

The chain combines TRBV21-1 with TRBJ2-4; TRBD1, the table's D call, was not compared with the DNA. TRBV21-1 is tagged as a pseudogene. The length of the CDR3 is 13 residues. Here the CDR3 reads CASSKEGTAQQYF. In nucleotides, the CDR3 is TGTGCCAGCAGCAAAGAAGGGACAGCTCAACAGTACTTC.

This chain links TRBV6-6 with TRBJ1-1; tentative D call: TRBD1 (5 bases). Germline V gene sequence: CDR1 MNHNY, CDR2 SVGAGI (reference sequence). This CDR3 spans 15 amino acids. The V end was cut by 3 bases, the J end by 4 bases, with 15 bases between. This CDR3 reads CASSYTGGSGTEAFF. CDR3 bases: TGTGCCAGCAGTTATACGGGGGGGTCGGGCACTGAAGCTTTCTTT.

CDR3 protein: CASSSMTVETQYF. CDR3 in DNA: TGTGCCAGCAGCTCAATGACGGTGGAGACCCAGTACTTC. V usage is TRBV11-2 and J usage is TRBJ2-5; D gene ambiguous. CDR1 is SGHAT and CDR2 is FQNNGV in the germline V gene. V lost 4 bases to trimming and J lost 5 bases, with 11 bases between them. The CDR3 is made up of 13 amino acids.

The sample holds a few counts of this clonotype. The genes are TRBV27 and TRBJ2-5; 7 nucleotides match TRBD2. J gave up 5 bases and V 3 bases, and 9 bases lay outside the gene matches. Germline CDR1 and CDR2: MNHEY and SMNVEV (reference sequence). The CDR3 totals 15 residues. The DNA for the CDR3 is TGTGCCAGCAGTTTCATGGGGAGGGCCCTTGAGACCCAGTACTTC. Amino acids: CASSFMGRALETQYF.

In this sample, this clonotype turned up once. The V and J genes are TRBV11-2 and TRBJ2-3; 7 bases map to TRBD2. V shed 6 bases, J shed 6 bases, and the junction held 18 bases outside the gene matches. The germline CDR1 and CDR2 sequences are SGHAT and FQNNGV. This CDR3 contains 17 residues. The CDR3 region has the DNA TGTGCCAGCAGTAATACTGGAAGGGACTACCTCGCGGATACGCAGTATTTT. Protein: CASSNTGRDYLADTQYF.

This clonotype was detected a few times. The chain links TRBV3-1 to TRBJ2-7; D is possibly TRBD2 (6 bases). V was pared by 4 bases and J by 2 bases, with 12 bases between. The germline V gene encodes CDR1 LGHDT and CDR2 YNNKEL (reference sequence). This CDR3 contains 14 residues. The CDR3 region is CASSPPGVTYEQYF. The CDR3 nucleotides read TGTGCCAGCAGCCCGCCGGGGGTTACCTACGAGCAGTACTTC.

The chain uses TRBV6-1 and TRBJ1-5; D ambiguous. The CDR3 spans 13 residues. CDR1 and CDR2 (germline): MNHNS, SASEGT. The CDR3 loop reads CTARGYSNQPQHF. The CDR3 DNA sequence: TGTACCGCGCGAGGGTACAGCAATCAGCCCCAGCATTTT.

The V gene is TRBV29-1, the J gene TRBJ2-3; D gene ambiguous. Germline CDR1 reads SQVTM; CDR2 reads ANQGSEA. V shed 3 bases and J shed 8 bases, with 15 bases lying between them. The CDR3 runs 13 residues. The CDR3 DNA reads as TGCAGCGTTGATCCGGCCCGTCGTGGTACGCAGTATTTT. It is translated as CSVDPARRGTQYF.

The CDR3, as DNA: TGCGCCAGCAGTGAGTCGAGTTACTCCGGCTCACCCCTCCACTTT. Translation gives CASSESSYSGSPLHF. The J gene is TRBJ1-6, the V gene TRBV10-2; D unclear. Germline-derived CDR1 and CDR2 are WSHSY and SAAADI. Trimming cost V 0 bases and J 10 bases, with 13 bases left between them. The CDR3 length is 15 residues.

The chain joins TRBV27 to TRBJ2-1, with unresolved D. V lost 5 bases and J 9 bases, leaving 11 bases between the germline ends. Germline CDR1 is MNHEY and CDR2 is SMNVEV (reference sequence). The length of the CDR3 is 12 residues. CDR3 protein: CASSTVSSEQFF. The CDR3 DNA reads TGTGCCAGCAGTACGGTTAGCAGTGAGCAGTTCTTC.

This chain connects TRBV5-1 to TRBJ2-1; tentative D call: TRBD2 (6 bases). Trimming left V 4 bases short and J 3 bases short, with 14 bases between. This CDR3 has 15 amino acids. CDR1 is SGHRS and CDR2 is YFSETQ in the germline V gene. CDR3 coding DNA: TGCGCCAGCAGCCATCTAGCGACATACTACAATGAGCAGTTCTTC. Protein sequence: CASSHLATYYNEQFF. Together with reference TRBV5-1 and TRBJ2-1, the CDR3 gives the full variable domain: KAGVTQTPRYLIKTRGQQVTLSCSPISGHRSVSWYQQTPGQGLQFLFEYFSETQRNKGNFPGRFSGRQFSNSRSEMNVSTLELGDSALYLCASSHLATYYNEQFFGPGTRLTVL.

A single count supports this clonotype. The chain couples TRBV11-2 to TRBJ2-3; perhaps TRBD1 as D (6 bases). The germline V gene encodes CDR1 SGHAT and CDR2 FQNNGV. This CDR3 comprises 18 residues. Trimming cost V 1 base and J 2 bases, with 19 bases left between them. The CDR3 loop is CASSLGYRAPYPTDTQYF. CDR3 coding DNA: TGTGCCAGCAGCTTAGGTTACAGGGCCCCCTACCCCACAGATACGCAGTATTTT.

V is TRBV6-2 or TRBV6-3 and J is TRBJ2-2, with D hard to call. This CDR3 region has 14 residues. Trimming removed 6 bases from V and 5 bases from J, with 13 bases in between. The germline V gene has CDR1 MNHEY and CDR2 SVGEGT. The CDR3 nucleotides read TGTGCCAGCAGCTGGGCCCCCGATACCGGGGAGCTGTTTTTT. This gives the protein CASSWAPDTGELFF.

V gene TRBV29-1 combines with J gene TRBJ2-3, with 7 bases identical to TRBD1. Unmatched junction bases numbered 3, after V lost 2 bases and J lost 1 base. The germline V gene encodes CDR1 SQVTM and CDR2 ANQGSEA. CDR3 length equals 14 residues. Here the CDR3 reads CSVERGRGTDTQYF. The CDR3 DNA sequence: TGCAGCGTTGAAAGGGGGCGCGGCACAGATACGCAGTATTTT.